The 29 T cell receptor beta chains below were found in one sample sequenced in a study of Ad26.COV2.S vaccination and SARS-CoV-2 variants. The treatment here: some 20 received Ad26.COV2.S at low or high dose, single or two shots; 5 received placebo; per-sample allocation not given. After the first vaccine or placebo injection, samples were drawn on day 63. TCRdb's copy holds only in-frame clones and misses some; the assay was immunoSEQ multiplex PCR. This sample has 400,000 to 500,000 clones, with around 87% found just once. This sample comprised peripheral blood, obtained in a trial of Ad26.COV2.S vaccine versus placebo. These receptors all come from a person between 18 and 59 years old who received the Ad26.COV2.S COVID-19 vaccine or a placebo.

The genes are TRBV28 and TRBJ2-5; D is undetermined. CDR1 and CDR2 (germline): MDHEN, SYDVKM. V dropped 3 bases and J dropped 2 bases, with 10 bases sitting between them. This CDR3 region has 14 residues. The CDR3 loop is CASSFSSNQETQYF. The CDR3 DNA sequence: TGTGCCAGCAGTTTTAGCAGTAATCAAGAGACCCAGTACTTC.

The chain carries TRBV7-2 and TRBJ2-3, with D maybe TRBD2 (6 bases). Germline CDR1 and CDR2: SGHTA and FQGNSA. Trimming stripped 1 base from V and 2 bases from J, with 10 bases between. This CDR3 comprises 15 residues. Here the CDR3 DNA reads TGTGCCAGCAGCTTAGTGGCGGGGATCACAGATACGCAGTATTTT. Protein product: CASSLVAGITDTQYF.

As concerns this clone: This may be a read error, as it is one base from a much larger clone. This rearrangement joins TRBV6-1 to TRBJ2-3; 11 bases map to TRBD2. The CDR3 extends over 18 amino acids. CDR1 and CDR2 (germline): MNHNS, SASEGT. Losses at the gene ends were 0 bases for V and 0 bases for J; bases not matched to a gene: 5. The CDR3 DNA is TGTGCCAGCAGTGAAGCTCTAGCGGGGGGCCTTAGCACAGATACGCAGTATTTT. It encodes CASSEALAGGLSTDTQYF.

The chain links TRBV4-1 to TRBJ2-5; a weak D match, TRBD1 (6 bases). This CDR3 contains 16 residues. CDR1 is MGHRA and CDR2 is YSYEKL in the germline V gene. The V gene lost 4 bases and the J gene lost 2 bases, with 17 bases spanning the gap. This chain's CDR3 is CASSPTPGVRQETQYF. As DNA, the CDR3 is TGCGCCAGCAGCCCCACCCCAGGGGTAAGGCAAGAGACCCAGTACTTC.

V usage is TRBV2 and J usage is TRBJ2-7; D unresolved. Germline V gene sequence: CDR1 SNHLY, CDR2 FYNNEI. This CDR3 has 15 amino acids. Deletions cut 1 base from V and 2 bases from J, with 12 bases between. CDR3 loop: CASSEGADMTYEQYF. The CDR3, as DNA: TGTGCCAGCAGTGAAGGGGCTGACATGACCTACGAGCAGTACTTC.

This chain links TRBV4-1 with TRBJ1-5, with no clear D. Trimming left V 6 bases short and J 5 bases short, with 11 bases between. This CDR3 region has 13 residues. Germline values: CDR1 MGHRA, CDR2 YSYEKL. The CDR3 nucleotides are TGCGCCAGCAGTACTCCCGGCGATCAGCCCCAGCATTTT. Its protein product is CASSTPGDQPQHF.

The J gene is TRBJ1-6, the V gene TRBV19; the D is unclear. The CDR3 loop spans 16 amino acids. V was clipped by 6 bases and J by 8 bases, with 20 bases between them. Germline CDR1 is LNHDA and CDR2 is SQIVND (reference sequence). DNA for the CDR3: TGTGCCAGTAGGGATCGGGCCAGAAAAAAGGATTCACCCCTCCACTTT. It specifies CASRDRARKKDSPLHF.

The chain combines TRBV7-2 with TRBJ2-3; 10 bases are shared with TRBD1. V lost 5 bases and J lost 2; bases outside the gene matches: 7. This CDR3 has 16 residues. Germline-derived CDR1 and CDR2 are SGHTA and FQGNSA. CDR3 coding DNA: TGTGCCAGCAGCAGACAGGGGGCGATTCTCACAGATACGCAGTATTTT. It is translated as CASSRQGAILTDTQYF.

The rearrangement joins TRBV19 to TRBJ2-1; TRBD1 aligns across 10 bases. Trimming cost V 6 bases and J 7 bases; bases outside gene matches: 6. Germline V gene lookup returns CDR1 LNHDA and CDR2 SQIVND (reference sequence). This CDR3 is 14 amino acids long. CDR3 coding DNA: TGTGCCAGTAGACAGGGACAGGGGTGGAATGAGCAGTTCTTC. It codes for CASRQGQGWNEQFF.

The chain recombines TRBV7-8 with TRBJ1-2; D is unresolved. This CDR3 comprises 13 residues. V lost 1 base and J lost 4, with 7 bases in between. Germline CDR1 is SGHVS and CDR2 is FQNEAQ. The CDR3 spells CASSLGGIYGYTF. The CDR3 DNA is TGTGCCAGCAGCTTAGGAGGGATCTATGGCTACACCTTC.

The rearrangement links TRBV11-2 to TRBJ2-5; 8 bases are a match to TRBD2. V lost 1 base to trimming and J lost 5 bases; unmatched junction nucleotides: 6. Germline V gene lookup returns CDR1 SGHAT and CDR2 FQNNGV. The CDR3 covers 15 residues. CDR3 coding DNA: TGTGCCAGCAGCTTAGGACCGGGACTAGTTGAGACCCAGTACTTC. It codes for CASSLGPGLVETQYF.

The chain carries TRBV6-5 and TRBJ2-7; D is possibly TRBD2 (5 bases). The length of the CDR3 is 11 residues. Germline CDR1 MNHEY, CDR2 SVGAGI. V was pared by 11 bases and J by 3 bases, with 11 bases between. The CDR3 nucleotides read TGTGCCGCGGAACGGGGCTACGAGCAGTACTTC. Protein sequence: CAAERGYEQYF.

A single count supports this clone. The chain recombines TRBV6-5 with TRBJ2-7; 10 bases agree with TRBD1. V shed 5 bases and J 3 bases; nucleotides not matched to a gene: 7. The CDR3 length is 15 residues. CDR1 MNHEY and CDR2 SVGAGI come from the germline V gene. The CDR3 spells CASSTLRTGGYEQYF. The DNA of the CDR3 is TGTGCCAGCAGTACCTTGAGGACAGGGGGCTACGAGCAGTACTTC.

The rearrangement links TRBV5-4 to TRBJ1-2, with TRBD1 matching over 10 bases. There are 15 residues in the CDR3. V lost 3 bases to trimming and J lost 5 bases; unmatched junction nucleotides: 7. Looked up from germline, CDR1 is SGHNT and CDR2 is YYREEE (reference sequence). Here the CDR3 reads CASSSGTGVTYGYTF. CDR3 DNA: TGTGCCAGCAGCTCCGGGACAGGGGTTACATATGGCTACACCTTC.

The J gene is TRBJ2-7, the V gene TRBV2; the D gene is possibly TRBD1 (6 bases). CDR1 SNHLY and CDR2 FYNNEI come from the germline V gene. CDR3 length: 14 residues. The V and J ends lost 2 bases and 5 bases respectively, with 13 bases between them. The CDR3 spells CASSEWGPRDEQYF. In DNA, the CDR3 is TGTGCCAGCAGTGAATGGGGGCCCCGTGACGAGCAGTACTTC.

Only one count was recorded for this clone. The chain employs TRBV10-2 and TRBJ2-7; no firm D call. The CDR3 covers 12 residues. Per germline, CDR1 WSHSY and CDR2 SAAADI. V lost 5 bases to trimming and J lost 4 bases, with 9 bases between them. CDR3 sequence reads: CASSTWGYEQYF. The CDR3 nucleotides read TGCGCCAGCAGTACGTGGGGTTACGAGCAGTACTTC.

The chain couples TRBV7-8 to TRBJ2-1; D is unresolved. Trimming removed 4 bases at V and 0 bases at J, with 13 bases between. Per germline, CDR1 SGHVS and CDR2 FQNEAQ. This CDR3 comprises 16 residues. The CDR3 nucleotides are TGTGCCAGCAGCTACCCCCCCAGCCCCTCCTACAATGAGCAGTTCTTC. It specifies CASSYPPSPSYNEQFF.

Concerning this clone: The same CDR3 also results from other DNA sequences found in this sample. This rearrangement joins TRBV11-2 to TRBJ2-7; D is unresolved. The CDR3 is 14 residues long. Trimming pared 1 base from V and 3 bases from J, leaving 10 bases between. From germline, CDR1 is SGHAT and CDR2 FQNNGV. The CDR3 sequence is CASSLGPGFYEQYF. The DNA for the CDR3 is TGTGCCAGCAGCTTAGGGCCGGGTTTCTACGAGCAGTACTTC.

V usage is TRBV20-1 and J usage is TRBJ1-1; D uncertain. Germline CDR1 DFQATT, CDR2 SNEGSKA (reference sequence). The CDR3 is made up of 8 amino acids. Deletions cut 2 bases from V and 10 bases from J, with 2 bases between. The CDR3 nucleotides are TGCAGTGCTAGATTAGCTTTCTTT. Its translation: CSARLAFF.

The rearrangement joins TRBV5-6 to TRBJ2-1, with D tentatively TRBD1 (6 bases). The CDR3 has 16 residues. CDR1 SGHDT and CDR2 YYEEEE come from the germline V gene. V lost 5 bases and J lost 0, with 15 bases in between. Written as DNA, the CDR3 is TGTGCCAGCAGTCCAGTAGGGGGATCCTCCTACAATGAGCAGTTCTTC. Translation: CASSPVGGSSYNEQFF.

The chain recombines TRBV18 with TRBJ1-1; D not resolved. Germline CDR1 reads KGHSH; CDR2 reads LQKENI. The length of the CDR3 is 15 residues. Trimming stripped 1 base from V and 5 bases from J, with 14 bases between. The DNA of the CDR3 is TGTGCCAGCTCACCACGAGCAGGCCGAACGACTGAAGCTTTCTTT. This sequence encodes CASSPRAGRTTEAFF.

V usage is TRBV6-2 or TRBV6-3 and J usage is TRBJ1-6, with 7 bases matching TRBD1. This CDR3 has 14 residues. CDR1 and CDR2 (germline): MNHEY, SVGEGT. V lost 5 bases to trimming and J lost 8 bases; unmatched junction nucleotides: 6. CDR3 loop: CASSTGVSDSPLHF. In nucleotides, the CDR3 is TGTGCCAGCAGTACAGGGGTATCGGATTCACCCCTCCACTTT.

Here the CDR3 DNA reads TGTGCCAGCAGTCCCATAAACACCGGGGAGCTGTTTTTT. This sequence encodes CASSPINTGELFF. The chain has TRBV7-9 and TRBJ2-2; D uncertain. V shed 6 bases and J shed 2 bases, with 7 bases lying between them. CDR1 and CDR2 (germline): SEHNR, FQNEAQ (reference sequence). This CDR3 comprises 13 residues.

The sample holds one count of this clone. The chain employs TRBV29-1 and TRBJ2-7; D remains ambiguous. With 3 bases removed from V and 2 bases from J, the gap between germline ends came to 8 bases. Germline-derived CDR1 and CDR2 are SQVTM and ANQGSEA. This CDR3 comprises 12 residues. CDR3 coding DNA: TGCAGCGTTGAGGGTGTCACCTACGAGCAGTACTTC. Protein product: CSVEGVTYEQYF.

V is TRBV6-2 or TRBV6-3 and J is TRBJ1-2; perhaps TRBD1 as D (6 bases). Trimming took 0 bases from V and 6 from J, leaving 14 bases between them. The CDR3 extends over 15 amino acids. Germline CDR1 and CDR2: MNHEY and SVGEGT. As DNA, the CDR3 is TGTGCCAGCAGTTACTCATTAGGGGGAAGAAATGGCTACACCTTC. Its protein is CASSYSLGGRNGYTF.

The V and J genes are TRBV21-1 and TRBJ2-2; TRBD1 was called by the table and not checked on the DNA. TRBV21-1 represents a pseudogene. This CDR3 region has 13 residues. The CDR3 loop reads CAIRAGWPGELFF. The CDR3 DNA follows: TGTGCAATAAGGGCAGGGTGGCCCGGGGAGCTGTTTTTT.

V is TRBV7-3 and J is TRBJ2-1; the D is unclear. V was cut by 1 base and J by 1 base, with 8 bases left in between. CDR1 is SGHTA, CDR2 FQGTGA, per germline. The CDR3 sequence is 15 residues long. In DNA form, the CDR3 reads TGTGCCAGCAGCTTAAATGGGGTATCCTACAATGAGCAGTTCTTC. Protein sequence: CASSLNGVSYNEQFF.

This chain connects TRBV6-5 to TRBJ2-7; TRBD2 matches 7 bases. There are 15 residues in the CDR3. J was trimmed by 2 bases and V by 7 bases; bases with no gene match: 11. Germline CDR1 and CDR2: MNHEY and SVGAGI. CDR3 DNA: TGTGCCAGCAACCTCCTTGGTGGGACTACCTACGAGCAGTACTTC. Encoded protein: CASNLLGGTTYEQYF.

The genes are TRBV18 and TRBJ1-3; D unclear. The CDR3 length is 15 residues. Per germline, CDR1 KGHSH and CDR2 LQKENI. V was shortened by 0 bases and J by 4 bases, with 10 bases between the two germline ends. The CDR3 loop is CASSPPGSSGNTIYF. The CDR3 coding sequence is TGTGCCAGCTCACCACCAGGGAGTTCAGGAAACACCATATATTTT.